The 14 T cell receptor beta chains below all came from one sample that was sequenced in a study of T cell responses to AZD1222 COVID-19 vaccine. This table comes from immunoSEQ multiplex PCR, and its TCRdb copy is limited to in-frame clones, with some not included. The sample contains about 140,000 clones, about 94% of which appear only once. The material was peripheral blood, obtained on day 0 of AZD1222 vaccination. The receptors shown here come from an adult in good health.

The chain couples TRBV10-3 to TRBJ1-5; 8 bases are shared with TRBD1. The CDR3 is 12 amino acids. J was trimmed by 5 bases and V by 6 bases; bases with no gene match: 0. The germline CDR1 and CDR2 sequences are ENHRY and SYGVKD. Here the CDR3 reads CAIRTGDQPQHF. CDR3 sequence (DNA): TGTGCCATCAGGACAGGGGATCAGCCCCAGCATTTT.

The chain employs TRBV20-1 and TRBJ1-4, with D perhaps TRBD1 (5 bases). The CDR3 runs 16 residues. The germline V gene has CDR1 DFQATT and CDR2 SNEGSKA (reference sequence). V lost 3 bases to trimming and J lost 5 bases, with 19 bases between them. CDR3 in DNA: TGCAGTGCTAGTTCTCGACAGAAGGGAGGAAATGAAAAACTGTTTTTT. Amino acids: CSASSRQKGGNEKLFF.

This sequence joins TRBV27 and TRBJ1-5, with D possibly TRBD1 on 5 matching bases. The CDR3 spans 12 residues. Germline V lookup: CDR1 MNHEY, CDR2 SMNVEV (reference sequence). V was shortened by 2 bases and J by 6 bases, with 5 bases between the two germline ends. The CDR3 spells CASSLGGQPQHF. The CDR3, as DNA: TGTGCCAGCAGTTTAGGGGGTCAGCCCCAGCATTTT.

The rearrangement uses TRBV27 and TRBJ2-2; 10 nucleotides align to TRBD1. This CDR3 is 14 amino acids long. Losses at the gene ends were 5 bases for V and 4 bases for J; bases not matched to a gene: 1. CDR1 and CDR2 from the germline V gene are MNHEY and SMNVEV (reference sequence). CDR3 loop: CASSRDRGTGELFF. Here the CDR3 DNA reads TGTGCCAGCAGTCGGGACAGGGGCACCGGGGAGCTGTTTTTT.

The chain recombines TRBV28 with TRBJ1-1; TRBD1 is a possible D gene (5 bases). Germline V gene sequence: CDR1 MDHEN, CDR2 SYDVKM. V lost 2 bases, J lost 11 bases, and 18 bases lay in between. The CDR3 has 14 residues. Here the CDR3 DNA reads TGTGCCAGCAGTTTAGCCCCGGGCGCCGGGGGGGCTTTCTTT. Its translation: CASSLAPGAGGAFF.

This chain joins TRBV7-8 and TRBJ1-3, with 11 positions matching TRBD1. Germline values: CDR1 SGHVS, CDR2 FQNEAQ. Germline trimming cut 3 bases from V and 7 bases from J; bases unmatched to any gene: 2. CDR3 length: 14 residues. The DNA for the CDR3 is TGTGCCAGCAGCTTCGGGACAGGGGGGAACACCATATATTTT. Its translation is CASSFGTGGNTIYF.

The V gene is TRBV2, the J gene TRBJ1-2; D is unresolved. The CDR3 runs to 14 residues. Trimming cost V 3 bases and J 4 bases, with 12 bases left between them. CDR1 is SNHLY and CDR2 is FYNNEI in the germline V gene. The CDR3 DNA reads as TGTGCCAGCAGTGAGGTTAGGGTCCCCTATGGCTACACCTTC. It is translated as CASSEVRVPYGYTF.

CDR3 in DNA: TGTGCCACCAGTGGACAGGGCCGGACTAATGAAAAACTGTTTTTT. Amino acid sequence: CATSGQGRTNEKLFF. This chain uses TRBV24-1 with TRBJ1-4, with 7 bases that match TRBD1. V lost 5 bases and J lost 2; bases outside the gene matches: 4. CDR1 and CDR2 (germline): KGHDR, SFDVKD. The CDR3 runs 15 residues.

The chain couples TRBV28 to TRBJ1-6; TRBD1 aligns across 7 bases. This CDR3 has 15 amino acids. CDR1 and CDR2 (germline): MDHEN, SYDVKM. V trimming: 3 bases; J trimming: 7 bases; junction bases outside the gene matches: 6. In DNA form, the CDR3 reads TGTGCCAGCAGTTTCCCAGGGGGTGAAAATTCACCCCTCCACTTT. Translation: CASSFPGGENSPLHF.

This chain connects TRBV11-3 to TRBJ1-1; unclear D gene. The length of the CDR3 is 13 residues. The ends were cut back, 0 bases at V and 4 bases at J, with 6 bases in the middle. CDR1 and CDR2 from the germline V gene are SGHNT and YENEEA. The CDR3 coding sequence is TGTGCCAGCAGCTTAGAAACCTTCACTGAAGCTTTCTTT. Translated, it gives CASSLETFTEAFF.

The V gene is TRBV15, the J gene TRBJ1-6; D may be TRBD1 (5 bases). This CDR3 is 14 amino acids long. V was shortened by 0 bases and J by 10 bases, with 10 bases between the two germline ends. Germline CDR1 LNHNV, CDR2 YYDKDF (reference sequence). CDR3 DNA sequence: TGTGCCACCAGCAGAGAAGTTGGGGGATCACCCCTCCACTTT. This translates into CATSREVGGSPLHF. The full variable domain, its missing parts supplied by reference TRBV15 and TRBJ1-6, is DAMVIQNPRYQVTQFGKPVTLSCSQTLNHNVMYWYQQKSSQAPKLLFHYYDKDFNNEADTPDNFQSRRPNTSFCFLDIRSPGLGDTAMYLCATSREVGGSPLHFGNGTRLTVT.

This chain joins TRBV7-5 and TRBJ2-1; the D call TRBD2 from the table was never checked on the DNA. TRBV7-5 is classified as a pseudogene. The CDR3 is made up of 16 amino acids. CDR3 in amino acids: CARSQKGLAPYNEQFF. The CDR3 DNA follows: TGTGCCAGAAGCCAAAAGGGACTAGCGCCCTACAATGAGCAGTTCTTC.

The CDR3 loop is CASSQDQHQPQHF. In nucleotides, the CDR3 is TGTGCCAGCAGCCAAGATCAGCATCAGCCCCAGCATTTT. The V gene is TRBV3-1 (or the pseudogene TRBV3-2), the J gene TRBJ1-5; D uncertain. With 0 bases removed from V and 5 bases from J, the gap between germline ends came to 5 bases. Per germline, CDR1 LGHDT and CDR2 YNNKEL (reference sequence). The CDR3 length is 13 residues.

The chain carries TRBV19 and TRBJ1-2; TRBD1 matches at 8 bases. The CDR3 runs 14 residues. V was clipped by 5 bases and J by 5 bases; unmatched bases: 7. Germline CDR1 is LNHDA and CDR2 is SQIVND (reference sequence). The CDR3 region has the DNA TGTGCCAGTAGTCGGTCAGGGGGCATGTATGGCTACACCTTC. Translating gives CASSRSGGMYGYTF. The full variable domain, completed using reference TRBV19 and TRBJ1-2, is DGGITQSPKYLFRKEGQNVTLSCEQNLNHDAMYWYRQDPGQGLRLIYYSQIVNDFQKGDIAEGYSVSREKKESFPLTVTSAQKNPTAFYLCASSRSGGMYGYTFGSGTRLTVV.